This T cell receptor (beta chain) was captured in a study of beta chain features in type 1 diabetes (dated by TCRdb to the late 2010s). Regarding the study in general: Mean age, gender distribution, total cell number and subset yield did not differ between patients and healthy donors. Naive and central memory subsets were obtained from all 30 or so donors, but regulatory and stem cell-like memory subsets were isolated from only 8 patients and roughly 8 healthy donors. A total of around 110,000,000 sorted cells were examined across all samples, and a strong correlation was observed between cell number per subset and RNA yield. The study compared the TCRB repertoires of sorted circulating CD4+ T cell subsets in recently diagnosed type 1 diabetes patients with those in matched healthy donors.

The paper's findings and limits, for the study overall: Shorter templates might have been favored by PCR, but patient and control samples were amplified and corrected together, so both groups would have been affected equally by any skew. Naive, central memory and regulatory TCRB repertoires appeared more similar among patients than among healthy donors. Because cDNA was sequenced instead of genomic DNA, activated cells with high expression could be over-represented, although the groups did not differ in activation or CD3 levels. Fewer insertions and more nucleotide deletions at VDJ recombination sites were observed in patients with type 1 diabetes, implying thymic rearrangement abnormalities. Because small numbers of individuals were included in the HLA sub-analyses, any influence of HLA type on TCRB rearrangement was left unresolved. Type 1 diabetes patients showed a moderate but significant shortening of TCRB CDR3 length in all four CD4+ subsets.

This clone turned up a few times. Its antigen is not yet known. No base quality information exists; no much larger clone differs at one position. Each donor gave one peripheral blood draw, about 110 mL on average, collected into heparinised tubes. A BD FACSAria II was used to sort naive, central memory, regulatory and stem cell-like memory CD4+ T cells with a panel that included CD45RO, CCR7, CD25, CD127, CD95 and CD27. Purity was above 98% for every sorted population. PBMCs were isolated right away by Lymphoprep density gradient centrifugation and were stained directly, without culture. So that batch effects would be minimized, each experiment stained and sorted samples in pairs, pairing one healthy donor with one patient. The entire amount of isolated RNA was reverse transcribed using the High Capacity cDNA Reverse Transcription Kit, so the sequenced TCRB transcripts were expressed ones. Deep immunoSEQ sequencing was performed on naive, central memory and regulatory T cell samples, with an average of roughly 3.3 million total reads per sample. Sorted cells were lysed in RLT buffer and RNA was extracted with DNase-treated RNeasy Micro or Mini kits, depending on cell number. To prevent cross-contamination, each cell subset was processed individually, whereas patient and healthy donor samples were processed jointly. TCRB sequences were amplified from cDNA with the immunoSEQ multiplex PCR, producing 87-bp fragments spanning the CDR3 region. The amplicons were sequenced using the Illumina HiSeq platform. In the source study's methods: PCR bias was computationally corrected using synthetic template baselines, reads within Hamming distance 2 were collapsed, and singletons that could not be merged were discarded. By aligning reads against IMGT, V, D and J genes, CDR3 length, and insertions or deletions at six rearrangement sites were assigned. Within each subset, clonotype counts were normalized to the number of sorted cells before true diversity and Gini coefficients were calculated with the tcR R package. The overlap coefficient, calculated on TCRB nucleotide sequences, was used to quantify repertoire sharing. TCRdb retrieved this table from immuneACCESS and kept in-frame rearrangements only. Not all clones are present; in checked studies, unresolved V genes account for under half, and no reason is known for the remainder. V, J and clone size were drawn from that table, and D and trimming were deduced from the DNA. Present in this sample are approximately 140,000 clones, over 8% of which were seen just once. The leading ten clones occupy 0.5% to 0.65% of the sample.

The V and J ends are trimmed by 1 base and 0 bases, leaving 9 bases between them. Via the germline V gene, CDR1 is SGHVS and CDR2 FQNEAQ. The CDR3 has 15 amino acids, counting the end cysteine and phenylalanine. This entry keeps only the CDR3 DNA: 45 bases, framed from base 1. Sequencing used central memory CD4+ T cells from blood. The chain is made from TRBV7-8 and TRBJ1-1; perhaps TRBD1 is the D gene, with 5 bases matching. This TCR derives from a woman between 40 and 50 years old in good health. The nucleotides read TGTGCCAGCAGCTTAGGTGACAGATTGAACACTGAAGCTTTCTTT. This encodes CASSLGDRLNTEAFF.